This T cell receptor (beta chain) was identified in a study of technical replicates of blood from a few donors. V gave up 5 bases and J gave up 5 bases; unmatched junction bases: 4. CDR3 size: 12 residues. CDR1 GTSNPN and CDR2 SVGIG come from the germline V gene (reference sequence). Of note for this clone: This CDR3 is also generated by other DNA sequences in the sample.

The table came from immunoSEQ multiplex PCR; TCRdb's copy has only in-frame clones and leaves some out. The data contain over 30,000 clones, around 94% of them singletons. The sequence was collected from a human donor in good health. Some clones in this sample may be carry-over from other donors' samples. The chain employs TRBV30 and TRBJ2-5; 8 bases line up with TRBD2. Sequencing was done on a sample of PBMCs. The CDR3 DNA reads TGTGCCTGGGCCACGGGGGGGGAGACCCAGTACTTC. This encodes CAWATGGETQYF.